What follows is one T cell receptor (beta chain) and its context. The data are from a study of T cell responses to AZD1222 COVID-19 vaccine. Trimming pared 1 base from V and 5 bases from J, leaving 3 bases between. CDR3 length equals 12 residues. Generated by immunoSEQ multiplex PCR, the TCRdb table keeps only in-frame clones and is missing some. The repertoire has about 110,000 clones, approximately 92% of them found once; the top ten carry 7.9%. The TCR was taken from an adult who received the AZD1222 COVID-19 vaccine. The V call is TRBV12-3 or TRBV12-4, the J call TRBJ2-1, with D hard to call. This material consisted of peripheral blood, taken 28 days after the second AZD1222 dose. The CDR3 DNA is TGTGCCAGCAGTTTAGGGGACAATGAGCAGTTCTTC. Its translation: CASSLGDNEQFF.